This entry describes one T cell receptor beta chain. Purification of the CD8+ and CD4+ T cells relied on negative isolation, and TEMRA cells underwent FACS enrichment. The sample is drawn from a study of CD8 T cells in Susac syndrome. cDNA came from roughly 0.5 to 1 ug RNA primed by random hexamers. An immunoSEQ multiplex PCR generated amplified TCR beta CDR3 products spanning 54 Vbeta and 13 Jbeta. TCRdb re-called the immunoSEQ multiplex PCR reads through MiXCR, storing one row per CDR3 protein. This sample has around 150,000 distinct CDR3 sequences, with 90% to 95% found just once. This CDR3 is 15 amino acids long. Germline V lookup: CDR1 GTSNPN, CDR2 SVGIG (reference sequence). Losses at the gene ends were 3 bases for V and 10 bases for J; bases not matched to a gene: 11.

The TCR sequence derives from a human donor in good health. The chain has TRBV30 and TRBJ1-6, with TRBD1 matching 8 bases. Input material: CD4+ T cells from PBMCs. The CDR3 DNA sequence: TGTGCCTGGAGGGTATCTGGGACAGGATCCTCACCCCTCCACTTT. Its protein product is CAWRVSGTGSSPLHF.